The 20 T cell receptor beta chains below all came from one sample that was sequenced in a study of T cell responses to AZD1222 COVID-19 vaccine. Sequencing used immunoSEQ multiplex PCR; TCRdb keeps in-frame clones, though not all of them. The sample has 75,000 to 90,000 clones, about 72% seen once. This sample comprised peripheral blood, obtained on day 0 of AZD1222 vaccination. The source is an adult in good health.

CDR3 nucleotides: TGTGCCAGCAGTGCTAGGGGAGTAAGAACTGAAGCTTTCTTT. Encoded protein: CASSARGVRTEAFF. This rearrangement joins TRBV2 to TRBJ1-1; tentative D call: TRBD1 (5 bases). Germline V CDR1 and CDR2: SNHLY, FYNNEI. This CDR3 contains 14 residues. The ends were cut back, 4 bases at V and 5 bases at J, with 14 bases in the middle.

The V call is TRBV7-2, the J call TRBJ1-4; D is ambiguous. The length of the CDR3 is 14 residues. V dropped 1 base and J dropped 7 bases, with 10 bases sitting between them. In germline, CDR1 is SGHTA, CDR2 FQGNSA. The CDR3 spells CASSLEGFSEKLFF. For the CDR3, the DNA is TGTGCCAGCAGCTTAGAAGGGTTTAGTGAAAAACTGTTTTTT.

The chain links TRBV10-2 to TRBJ1-5, with D maybe TRBD1 (5 bases). The V end was cut by 0 bases, the J end by 0 bases, with 9 bases between. Germline assignment: CDR1 WSHSY and CDR2 SAAADI. This CDR3 spans 16 amino acids. The CDR3: CASSESTAYSNQPQHF. CDR3 nucleotide sequence: TGCGCCAGCAGTGAGTCGACAGCCTATAGCAATCAGCCCCAGCATTTT.

The genes are TRBV4-2 and TRBJ1-4; D might be TRBD1 (6 bases). Trimming stripped 4 bases from V and 5 bases from J, with 11 bases between. Germline V gene data show CDR1 as LGHNA and CDR2 as YNFKEQ. The CDR3 is made up of 14 amino acids. The CDR3 region is CASSPDRLNEKLFF. The CDR3 nucleotides read TGTGCCAGCAGCCCGGACAGACTGAATGAAAAACTGTTTTTT.

This clone was seen a single time. The CDR3 sequence: CASSLEAGSTDTQYF. The CDR3 bases are TGTGCCAGCAGCTTAGAGGCGGGTTCCACAGATACGCAGTATTTT. The chain links TRBV7-8 to TRBJ2-3; possible D gene TRBD2, 5 bases. This CDR3 spans 15 amino acids. V was pared by 1 base and J by 2 bases, with 10 bases between. Per germline, CDR1 SGHVS and CDR2 FQNEAQ.

The chain couples TRBV5-1 to TRBJ1-5; TRBD1 aligns across 7 bases. The length of the CDR3 is 15 residues. The J segment lost 2 bases and the V segment lost 4 bases, leaving 6 bases of the junction unmatched. Per germline, CDR1 SGHRS and CDR2 YFSETQ. CDR3 protein: CASSLTGQGNQPQHF. CDR3 nucleotides: TGCGCCAGCAGCCTAACTGGACAGGGCAATCAGCCCCAGCATTTT.

The CDR3 loop reads CASSTLAGSTDTQYF. CDR3 nucleotide sequence: TGTGCCAGCAGCACACTAGCGGGGAGCACAGATACGCAGTATTTT. The gene calls are TRBV7-2 and TRBJ2-3, with 10 positions matching TRBD2. Germline V gene sequence: CDR1 SGHTA, CDR2 FQGNSA. With V trimmed by 5 bases and J by 0 bases, 2 bases remained unmatched. The length of the CDR3 is 15 residues.

The chain uses TRBV11-3 and TRBJ2-2; 7 nucleotides line up with TRBD1. The CDR3 totals 13 residues. Germline-derived CDR1 and CDR2 are SGHNT and YENEEA. The ends lost 4 bases at V and 4 bases at J; junction bases unmatched: 0. CDR3 region: CASSSGGTGELFF. DNA for the CDR3: TGTGCCAGCAGCTCAGGGGGCACCGGGGAGCTGTTTTTT.

V usage is TRBV19 and J usage is TRBJ2-1, with a tentative D call TRBD2 (6 bases). V lost 3 bases to trimming and J lost 9 bases, with 18 bases between them. This CDR3 is built from 15 residues. Looked up from germline, CDR1 is LNHDA and CDR2 is SQIVND (reference sequence). In DNA form, the CDR3 reads TGTGCCAGTAGTATTTGGGCGGGAAGGTCTACTGAGCAGTTCTTC. This sequence encodes CASSIWAGRSTEQFF.

The J gene is TRBJ2-1, the V gene TRBV7-9, with D possibly matching TRBD1 (5 bases). Germline V gene sequence: CDR1 SEHNR, CDR2 FQNEAQ (reference sequence). V shed 6 bases and J shed 10 bases, with 10 bases lying between them. This CDR3 contains 11 residues. The CDR3 nucleotides are TGTGCCAGCAGGTCAGGGAACGAGCAGTTCTTC. As protein: CASRSGNEQFF.

This clone was seen more than once but under ten times. The chain recombines TRBV6-5 with TRBJ2-7, with 7 positions matching TRBD1. V lost 6 bases, J lost 3 bases, and 8 bases stayed unmatched. This CDR3 spans 14 amino acids. Germline lookup yields CDR1 MNHEY and CDR2 SVGAGI. CDR3 sequence reads: CASSRPGQNYEQYF. The CDR3 bases are TGTGCCAGCAGCCGCCCGGGACAGAACTACGAGCAGTACTTC.

This clone has only one observation. The genes are TRBV29-1 and TRBJ1-1; 8 positions match TRBD1. J was trimmed by 3 bases and V by 7 bases; bases with no gene match: 7. The CDR3 contains 13 residues. Germline lookup yields CDR1 SQVTM and CDR2 ANQGSEA. The CDR3 DNA reads as TGCAGCGCCCCCGGACAGGGCTACACTGAAGCTTTCTTT. Translating gives CSAPGQGYTEAFF.

This clone has a handful of counts. The chain is built from TRBV5-1 and TRBJ2-3; 15 bases match TRBD2. Germline CDR1 is SGHRS and CDR2 is YFSETQ. The CDR3 sequence is 17 residues long. V was pared by 4 bases and J by 2 bases, with 5 bases of the junction left unmatched. The CDR3 bases are TGCGCCAGCAGCCCGGGACTAGCGGGAGGAATCACAGATACGCAGTATTTT. This codes for CASSPGLAGGITDTQYF.

The V gene is TRBV18, the J gene TRBJ1-2; D ambiguous. The CDR3 contains 16 residues. Between the trimmed V and J ends, which lost 3 bases and 2 bases, there was a span of 16 bases. The V gene's germline CDR1 is KGHSH and CDR2 LQKENI. The CDR3 DNA sequence: TGTGCCAGCTCACCGAACCGTCTTGGAGCGAACTATGGCTACACCTTC. This gives the protein CASSPNRLGANYGYTF.

The chain joins TRBV5-1 to TRBJ2-7; TRBD2 aligns across 12 bases. CDR1 is SGHRS and CDR2 is YFSETQ in the germline V gene. CDR3 length equals 17 residues. The V segment lost 4 bases and the J segment 2 bases; nucleotides outside the gene matches: 10. The CDR3 is CASSPRRTSGTAYEQYF. In DNA form, the CDR3 reads TGCGCCAGCAGCCCACGTCGGACTAGCGGGACCGCCTACGAGCAGTACTTC.

J is TRBJ2-1 and V is TRBV28; tentatively, D is TRBD2 (5 bases). CDR3 length: 14 residues. Trimming took 7 bases from V and 4 from J, leaving 14 bases between them. Germline V gene sequence: CDR1 MDHEN, CDR2 SYDVKM. The CDR3 bases are TGTGCCAGCACCCCCGACTCGGGGTACAATGAGCAGTTCTTC. Protein sequence: CASTPDSGYNEQFF.

The chain is built from TRBV6-5 and TRBJ2-1, with unresolved D. Trimming removed 5 bases at V and 6 bases at J, with 8 bases between. Germline V gives CDR1 MNHEY, CDR2 SVGAGI. The CDR3 is 12 residues long. CDR3 sequence (DNA): TGTGCCAGCAGTATAAAAGTCAATGAGCAGTTCTTC. Protein: CASSIKVNEQFF.

The genes are TRBV29-1 and TRBJ1-2, with D unclear. Trimming pared 1 base from V and 3 bases from J, leaving 27 bases between. The germline gives CDR1 SQVTM, CDR2 ANQGSEA. This CDR3 spans 19 amino acids. CDR3 loop: CSVEGEIGTPLTQDYGYTF. In DNA form, the CDR3 reads TGCAGCGTTGAAGGGGAGATCGGCACCCCATTAACCCAGGACTATGGCTACACCTTC.

The chain uses TRBV5-6 and TRBJ1-2; 7 bases agree with TRBD1. The CDR3 runs to 14 residues. The trim removed 2 bases at V and 8 bases at J, leaving 9 bases unmatched. Per germline, CDR1 SGHDT and CDR2 YYEEEE. The CDR3 coding sequence is TGTGCCAGCAGCTTTACACACAGGGGAGGAGGCTACACCTTC. Encoded protein: CASSFTHRGGGYTF.

The chain employs TRBV30 and TRBJ1-3; 10 bases match TRBD1. V trimming: 2 bases; J trimming: 4 bases; junction bases outside the gene matches: 17. The CDR3 extends over 19 amino acids. From germline, CDR1 is GTSNPN and CDR2 SVGIG (reference sequence). The CDR3 DNA is TGTGCCTGGAGTCTCATCTTTTTTGGGACAGGGGCTGAAGGAAACACCATATATTTT. Residues: CAWSLIFFGTGAEGNTIYF.